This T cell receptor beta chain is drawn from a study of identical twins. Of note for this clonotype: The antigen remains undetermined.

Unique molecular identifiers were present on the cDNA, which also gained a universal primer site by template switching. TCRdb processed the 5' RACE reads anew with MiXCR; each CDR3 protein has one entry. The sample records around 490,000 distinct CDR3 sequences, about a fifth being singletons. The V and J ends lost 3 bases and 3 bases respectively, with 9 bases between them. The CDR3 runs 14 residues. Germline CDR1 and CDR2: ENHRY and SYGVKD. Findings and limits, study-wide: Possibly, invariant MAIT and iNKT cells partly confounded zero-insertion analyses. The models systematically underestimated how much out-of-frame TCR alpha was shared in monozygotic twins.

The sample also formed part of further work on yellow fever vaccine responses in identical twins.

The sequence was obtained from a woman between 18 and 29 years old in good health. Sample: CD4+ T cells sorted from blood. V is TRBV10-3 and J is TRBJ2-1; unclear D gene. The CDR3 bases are TGTGCCATCAGTGACGGAGTATACTACAATGAGCAGTTCTTC. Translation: CAISDGVYYNEQFF.